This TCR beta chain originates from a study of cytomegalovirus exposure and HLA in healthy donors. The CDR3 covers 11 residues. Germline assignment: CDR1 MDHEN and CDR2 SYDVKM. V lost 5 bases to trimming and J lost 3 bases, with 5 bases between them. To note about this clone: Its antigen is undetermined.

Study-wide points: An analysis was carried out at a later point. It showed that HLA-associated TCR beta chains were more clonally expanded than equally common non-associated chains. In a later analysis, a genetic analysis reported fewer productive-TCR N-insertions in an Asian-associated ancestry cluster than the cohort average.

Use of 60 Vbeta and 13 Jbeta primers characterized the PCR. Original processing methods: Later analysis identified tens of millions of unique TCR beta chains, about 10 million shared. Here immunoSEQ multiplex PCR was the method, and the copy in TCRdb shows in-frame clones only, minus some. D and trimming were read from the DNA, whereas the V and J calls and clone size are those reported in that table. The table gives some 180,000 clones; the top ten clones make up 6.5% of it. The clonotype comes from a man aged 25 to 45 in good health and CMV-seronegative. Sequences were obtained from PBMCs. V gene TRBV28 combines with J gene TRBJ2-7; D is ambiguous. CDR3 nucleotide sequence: TGTGCCAGCAGTCCTTACTACGAGCAGTACTTC. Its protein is CASSPYYEQYF. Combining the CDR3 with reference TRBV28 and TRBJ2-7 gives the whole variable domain DVKVTQSSRYLVKRTGEKVFLECVQDMDHENMFWYRQDPGLGLRLIYFSYDVKMKEKGDIPEGYSVSREKKERFSLILESASTNQTSMYLCASSPYYEQYFGPGTRLTVT.